The next 20 T cell receptor beta chains were all read from a single sample in a study of Ad26.COV2.S vaccination and SARS-CoV-2 variants. The table came from immunoSEQ multiplex PCR; TCRdb's copy has only in-frame clones and leaves some out. The table includes about 260,000 clones, approximately 90% detected once. Noted treatment: around 19 received Ad26.COV2.S at low or high dose, single or two shots; a few received placebo; per-sample allocation not given. Each sample was drawn 63 days after the first injection (of vaccine or placebo). The input for sequencing was peripheral blood, taken in a trial of Ad26.COV2.S vaccine versus placebo. Receptors were obtained from a person between 18 and 60 years old who received the Ad26.COV2.S COVID-19 vaccine or a placebo.

A few counts support this clone. The chain recombines TRBV6-1 with TRBJ2-5, with D unclear. In germline, CDR1 is MNHNS, CDR2 SASEGT. Trimming cost V 2 bases and J 4 bases, with 14 bases left between them. The CDR3 spans 15 residues. The CDR3 spells CASSELLGYRETQYF. CDR3 sequence (DNA): TGTGCCAGCAGTGAACTTCTGGGGTATAGAGAGACCCAGTACTTC.

The V and J genes are TRBV6-5 and TRBJ1-1, with TRBD1 as a possible D gene (6 bases). CDR3 length: 15 residues. Germline V gene sequence: CDR1 MNHEY, CDR2 SVGAGI. Trimming pared 6 bases from V and 0 bases from J, leaving 14 bases between. The CDR3 bases are TGTGCCAGCAGCCCCGACGGGGGCATGAACACTGAAGCTTTCTTT. Its translation is CASSPDGGMNTEAFF.

The chain has TRBV14 and TRBJ1-2; TRBD1 aligns across 8 bases. The germline CDR1 and CDR2 sequences are SGHDN and FVKESK. The CDR3 consists of 14 residues. The junction had 5 bases not matched to a gene; V was cut back by 6 bases and J by 2 bases. The CDR3 spells CASSRQGLNYGYTF. DNA for the CDR3: TGTGCCAGCAGTCGACAGGGGTTGAACTATGGCTACACCTTC.

J is TRBJ2-7 and V is TRBV5-5; D remains unclear. Germline V gene lookup returns CDR1 SGHKS and CDR2 YYEKEE (reference sequence). Trimming took 4 bases from V and 3 from J, leaving 14 bases between them. This CDR3 comprises 14 residues. Here the CDR3 reads CASSGRGGYYEQYF. The DNA of the CDR3 is TGTGCCAGCAGCGGGCGTGGCGGATACTACGAGCAGTACTTC.

The chain has TRBV29-1 and TRBJ1-2; tentative D call: TRBD1 (6 bases). This CDR3 is built from 16 residues. In germline, CDR1 is SQVTM, CDR2 ANQGSEA. Trimming left V 1 base short and J 2 bases short, with 17 bases between. For the CDR3, the DNA is TGCAGCGTTGAAGGTTTTGAGACAGGCCTGAACTATGGCTACACCTTC. Translated: CSVEGFETGLNYGYTF.

The rearrangement links TRBV15 to TRBJ2-5; TRBD1 is a possible D gene (7 bases). Germline CDR1 is LNHNV and CDR2 is YYDKDF (reference sequence). Trimming stripped 0 bases from V and 2 bases from J, with 16 bases between. The CDR3 runs to 17 residues. The CDR3 sequence is CATSRDVGQGGQETQYF. CDR3 DNA sequence: TGTGCCACCAGCAGAGATGTGGGGCAGGGGGGACAAGAGACCCAGTACTTC.

The chain is built from TRBV27 and TRBJ1-1; D might be TRBD1 (5 bases). V was cut by 6 bases and J by 1 base, with 15 bases left in between. From germline, CDR1 is MNHEY and CDR2 SMNVEV (reference sequence). The CDR3 sequence is 15 residues long. This CDR3 reads CASSRPGAGNTEAFF. The CDR3 region has the DNA TGTGCCAGCAGCCGACCCGGGGCGGGGAACACTGAAGCTTTCTTT.

This clone was seen a few times. The V gene is TRBV4-1, the J gene TRBJ2-1; 8 bases fit TRBD2. The J segment lost 5 bases and the V segment lost 0 bases, leaving 12 bases of the junction unmatched. CDR3 length: 18 amino acids. Germline CDR1 MGHRA, CDR2 YSYEKL. CDR3 nucleotide sequence: TGCGCCAGCAGCCAAGATAAGGCGGGACTAGGATCCAACAATGAGCAGTTCTTC. It translates to CASSQDKAGLGSNNEQFF.

This chain joins TRBV2 and TRBJ2-2; 7 bases line up with TRBD2. This CDR3 region has 17 residues. Germline V gene data show CDR1 as SNHLY and CDR2 as FYNNEI. V shed 7 bases, J shed 2 bases, and the junction held 13 bases outside the gene matches. CDR3 region: CASNRLALRLNTGELFF. CDR3 in DNA: TGTGCCAGCAATCGACTAGCCCTACGTCTTAACACCGGGGAGCTGTTTTTT. The full variable domain, completed using reference TRBV2 and TRBJ2-2, is EPEVTQTPSHQVTQMGQEVILRCVPISNHLYFYWYRQILGQKVEFLVSFYNNEISEKSEIFDDQFSVERPDGSNFTLKIRSTKLEDSAMYFCASNRLALRLNTGELFFGEGSRLTVL.

J is TRBJ2-1 and V is TRBV25-1, with TRBD1 matching over 7 bases. V gave up 5 bases and J gave up 8 bases; unmatched junction bases: 6. This CDR3 spans 13 amino acids. Looked up from germline, CDR1 is MGHDK and CDR2 is SYGVNS. The CDR3 is CASSPSGGDEQFF. DNA of the CDR3: TGTGCCAGCAGTCCGTCAGGGGGAGATGAGCAGTTCTTC.

This clone came up once. This chain connects TRBV6-2 or TRBV6-3 to TRBJ2-5; tentative D call: TRBD2 (6 bases). Looked up from germline, CDR1 is MNHEY and CDR2 is SVGEGT. The CDR3 has 15 residues. V was clipped by 5 bases and J by 7 bases, with 20 bases between them. The CDR3 protein is CASSPRDPRGGTQYF. CDR3 sequence (DNA): TGTGCCAGCAGTCCACGGGACCCCCGGGGAGGGACCCAGTACTTC.

This chain connects TRBV18 to TRBJ1-2; 8 bases fit TRBD1. V dropped 6 bases and J dropped 5; count of bases not matched to a gene: 5. Germline assignment: CDR1 KGHSH and CDR2 LQKENI. The CDR3 runs 13 residues. CDR3 DNA sequence: TGTGCCAGCTCTGATACAGGGGGTTATGGCTACACCTTC. It translates to CASSDTGGYGYTF.

This clone was seen a single time. The chain joins TRBV2 to TRBJ2-3; D is possibly TRBD2 (7 bases). V was shortened by 6 bases and J by 2 bases, with 15 bases between the two germline ends. Germline lookup yields CDR1 SNHLY and CDR2 FYNNEI. This CDR3 contains 15 residues. DNA for the CDR3: TGTGCCAGCAGCCCCGAGGGGGGGCCCACAGATACGCAGTATTTT. Amino acids: CASSPEGGPTDTQYF. Using reference TRBV2 and TRBJ2-3 for the parts outside the CDR3, the full variable domain is EPEVTQTPSHQVTQMGQEVILRCVPISNHLYFYWYRQILGQKVEFLVSFYNNEISEKSEIFDDQFSVERPDGSNFTLKIRSTKLEDSAMYFCASSPEGGPTDTQYFGPGTRLTVL.

The chain links TRBV2 to TRBJ2-1, with 11 bases aligning to TRBD2. The J segment lost 4 bases and the V segment lost 4 bases, leaving 6 bases of the junction unmatched. The CDR3 sequence is 16 residues long. From germline, CDR1 is SNHLY and CDR2 FYNNEI. CDR3: CASSALAGGRYNEQFF. CDR3 nucleotides: TGTGCCAGCAGTGCCCTAGCGGGGGGCCGTTACAATGAGCAGTTCTTC.

The V call is TRBV11-3, the J call TRBJ2-2; D call uncertain. Trimming stripped 6 bases from V and 6 bases from J, with 11 bases between. The CDR3 has 13 amino acids. The germline CDR1 and CDR2 sequences are SGHNT and YENEEA. The CDR3 nucleotides are TGTGCCAGCAGTCCGAAACCGTCCGGGGAGCTGTTTTTT. This gives the protein CASSPKPSGELFF.

V gene TRBV18 combines with J gene TRBJ1-1; 7 bases are shared with TRBD1. The junction had 3 bases not matched to a gene; V was cut back by 2 bases and J by 0 bases. This CDR3 is built from 15 residues. Germline CDR1 is KGHSH and CDR2 is LQKENI. The CDR3, as DNA: TGTGCCAGCTCACCAGGACAGGTCATGAACACTGAAGCTTTCTTT. It codes for CASSPGQVMNTEAFF.

This rearrangement joins TRBV24-1 to TRBJ2-1, with D possibly TRBD1 on 6 matching bases. This CDR3 has 12 amino acids. V was cut by 3 bases and J by 10 bases, with 9 bases left in between. Germline-derived CDR1 and CDR2 are KGHDR and SFDVKD. CDR3 residues: CATSDIGTEQFF. CDR3 nucleotides: TGTGCCACCAGTGATATAGGGACAGAGCAGTTCTTC.

V usage is TRBV29-1 and J usage is TRBJ2-5; TRBD2 might be the D (5 bases). This CDR3 is built from 15 residues. Trimming removed 7 bases from V and 5 bases from J, with 23 bases in between. Germline V gene sequence: CDR1 SQVTM, CDR2 ANQGSEA. CDR3 sequence: CSGLGPSPTQETQYF. The CDR3 nucleotides read TGCAGCGGATTAGGGCCTAGCCCCACGCAGGAGACCCAGTACTTC. Filled out from reference TRBV29-1 and TRBJ2-5, the complete variable domain reads SAVISQKPSRDICQRGTSLTIQCQVDSQVTMMFWYRQQPGQSLTLIATANQGSEATYESGFVIDKFPISRPNLTFSTLTVSNMSPEDSSIYLCSGLGPSPTQETQYFGPGTRLLVL.

This rearrangement joins TRBV7-2 to TRBJ2-1; 11 positions match TRBD2. With V trimmed by 3 bases and J by 5 bases, 3 bases remained unmatched. From germline, CDR1 is SGHTA and CDR2 FQGNSA. This CDR3 is built from 15 residues. The CDR3 here is CASSFPSGRNNEQFF. In DNA, the CDR3 is TGTGCCAGCAGCTTTCCTAGCGGGAGGAACAATGAGCAGTTCTTC.

This clone came up once. The chain couples TRBV2 to TRBJ2-1; D remains ambiguous. The V and J ends lost 8 bases and 7 bases respectively, with 12 bases between them. This CDR3 contains 12 residues. Germline CDR1 reads SNHLY; CDR2 reads FYNNEI. This CDR3 is CASAPGRNEQFF. Written as DNA, the CDR3 is TGTGCCAGCGCTCCAGGTAGGAATGAGCAGTTCTTC.